The 9 T cell receptor beta chains given below trace back to one sample, sequenced in a study of T-cell reconstitution after alpha-beta-depleted transplantation in children. Preparing the TCRbeta library involved the use of unique molecular identifiers. TCRdb re-called the PCR reads with MiXCR, one entry per CDR3 protein. Altogether around 130,000 distinct CDR3 sequences are present, 8% to 10% being singletons, with the ten largest covering around 24%. Here the sequenced sample was PBMCs, mostly from graft donor cells, taken 180 days after TCRalphabeta/CD19-depleted stem cell transplant. The receptors come from a girl less than two years old who had a stem cell transplant for combined immunodeficiency, so the T cells may come from the graft donor.

The chain carries TRBV7-2 and TRBJ2-2; 9 bases match TRBD2. In germline, CDR1 is SGHTA, CDR2 FQGNSA. The CDR3 consists of 16 residues. With 5 bases clipped from V and 2 bases from J, the junction kept 6 bases outside the gene matches. The CDR3 region is CASSGGTSLNTGELFF. In nucleotides, the CDR3 is TGTGCCAGCAGCGGAGGGACTAGCTTAAACACCGGGGAGCTGTTTTTT. The whole variable domain, filled in from reference TRBV7-2 and TRBJ2-2, reads GAGVSQSPSNKVTEKGKDVELRCDPISGHTALYWYRQSLGQGLEFLIYFQGNSAPDKSGLPSDRFSAERTGGSVSTLTIQRTQQEDSAVYLCASSGGTSLNTGELFFGEGSRLTVL.

The chain links TRBV12-3 or TRBV12-4 to TRBJ2-3; 8 nucleotides agree with TRBD1. The trim removed 6 bases at V and 6 bases at J, leaving 11 bases unmatched. The CDR3 sequence is 15 residues long. CDR3 sequence (DNA): TGTGCCAGCAGCTGGACAGGGTTTGGGGAGGATACGCAGTATTTT. Its protein is CASSWTGFGEDTQYF.

The genes are TRBV14 and TRBJ2-7, with a tentative D call TRBD1 (6 bases). The V end was cut by 1 base, the J end by 2 bases, with 12 bases between. The CDR3 length is 15 residues. Germline CDR1 SGHDN, CDR2 FVKESK. In DNA, the CDR3 is TGTGCCAGCAGCCAAGGGATGGGGACAACCTACGAGCAGTACTTC. It yields the protein CASSQGMGTTYEQYF.

This clonotype was seen many times. V and J are TRBV20-1 and TRBJ2-1; no firm D call. Trimming took off 3 bases at V and 4 bases at J, with 7 bases between the two ends. Germline V gives CDR1 DFQATT, CDR2 SNEGSKA (reference sequence). This CDR3 comprises 12 residues. The chain's CDR3 is CSARAFYNEQFF. The CDR3 DNA reads TGCAGTGCTAGGGCCTTTTACAATGAGCAGTTCTTC.

This clonotype showed up just a few times. The V gene is TRBV20-1, the J gene TRBJ2-7; TRBD1 aligns across 8 bases. The germline V gene has CDR1 DFQATT and CDR2 SNEGSKA (reference sequence). The CDR3 length is 12 residues. Germline trimming cut 1 base from V and 6 bases from J; bases unmatched to any gene: 2. DNA of the CDR3: TGCAGTGCTAGAGGACAGGGGAGCGAGCAGTACTTC. This sequence encodes CSARGQGSEQYF.

The chain is built from TRBV20-1 and TRBJ2-2; 9 bases are a match to TRBD2. Unmatched junction bases numbered 5, after V lost 1 base and J lost 2 bases. This CDR3 contains 16 residues. Germline V lookup: CDR1 DFQATT, CDR2 SNEGSKA (reference sequence). CDR3 residues: CSARVSGRRNTGELFF. The CDR3, as DNA: TGCAGTGCTAGAGTTAGCGGGAGACGAAACACCGGGGAGCTGTTTTTT.

V is TRBV6-1 and J is TRBJ2-2, with D unclear. This CDR3 contains 13 residues. V was shortened by 6 bases and J by 6 bases, with 11 bases between the two germline ends. The V gene's germline CDR1 is MNHNS and CDR2 SASEGT. CDR3 sequence (DNA): TGTGCCAGCAGCCCCCATTTAGCCGGGGAGCTGTTTTTT. Translated: CASSPHLAGELFF.

This clonotype was detected only a few times. This sequence joins TRBV7-6 and TRBJ2-3; TRBD2 aligns across 12 bases. Per germline, CDR1 SGHVS and CDR2 FNYEAQ. The CDR3 loop spans 18 amino acids. Trimming took 1 base from V and 4 from J; bases not matched to a gene: 9. This CDR3 reads CASSLVPKLAGGADTQYF. In DNA form, the CDR3 reads TGTGCCAGCAGCTTAGTCCCGAAACTAGCGGGAGGTGCAGATACGCAGTATTTT.

This clonotype was detected only a few times. The chain combines TRBV20-1 with TRBJ2-7; D ambiguous. The CDR3 is made up of 13 amino acids. Germline CDR1 reads DFQATT; CDR2 reads SNEGSKA (reference sequence). The V end lost 4 bases, the J end lost 3 bases, and 13 bases lay between the germline ends. CDR3 coding DNA: TGCAGTGCTACTCGCCCCGAACTCTACGAGCAGTACTTC. Translating it yields CSATRPELYEQYF.